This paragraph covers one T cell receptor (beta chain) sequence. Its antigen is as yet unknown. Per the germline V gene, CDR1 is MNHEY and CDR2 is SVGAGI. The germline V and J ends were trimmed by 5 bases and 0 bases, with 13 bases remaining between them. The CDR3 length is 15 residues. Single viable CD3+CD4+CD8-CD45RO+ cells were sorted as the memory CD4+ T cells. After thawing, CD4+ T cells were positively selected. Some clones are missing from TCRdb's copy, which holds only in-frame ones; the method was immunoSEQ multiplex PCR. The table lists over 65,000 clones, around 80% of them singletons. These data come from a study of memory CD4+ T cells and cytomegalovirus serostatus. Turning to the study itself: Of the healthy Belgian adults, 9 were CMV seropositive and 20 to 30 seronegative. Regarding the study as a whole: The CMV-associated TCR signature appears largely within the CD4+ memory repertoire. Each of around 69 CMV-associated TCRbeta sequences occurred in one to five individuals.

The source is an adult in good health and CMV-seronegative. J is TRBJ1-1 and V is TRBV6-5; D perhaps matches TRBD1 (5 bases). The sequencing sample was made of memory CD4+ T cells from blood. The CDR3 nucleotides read TGTGCCAGCAGTCCCCTGGGGGGAATGAACACTGAAGCTTTCTTT. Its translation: CASSPLGGMNTEAFF.